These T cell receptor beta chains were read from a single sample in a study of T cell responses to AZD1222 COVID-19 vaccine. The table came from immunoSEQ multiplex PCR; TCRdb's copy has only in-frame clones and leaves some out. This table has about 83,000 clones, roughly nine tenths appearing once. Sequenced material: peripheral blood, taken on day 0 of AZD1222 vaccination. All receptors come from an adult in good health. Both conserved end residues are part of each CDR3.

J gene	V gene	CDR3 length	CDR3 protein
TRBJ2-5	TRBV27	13	CASSTGDQETQYF
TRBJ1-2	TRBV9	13	CASSADSNYGYTF
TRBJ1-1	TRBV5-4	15	CASSFATGLNTEAFF
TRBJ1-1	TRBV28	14	CASRGSGLNTEAFF
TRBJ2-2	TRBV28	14	CASTLTGLTGELFF
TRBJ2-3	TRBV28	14	CASTASRGGDTQYF
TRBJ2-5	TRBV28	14	CASSPPGERKTQYF
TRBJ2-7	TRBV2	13	CASSRDRLYEQYF
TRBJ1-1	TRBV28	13	CASRPGGNTEAFF
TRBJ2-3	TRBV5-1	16	CASTIAGVTGADTQYF
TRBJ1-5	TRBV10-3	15	CAISDPSRGDQPQHF
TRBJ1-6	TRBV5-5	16	CASSFDTSSYNSPLHF
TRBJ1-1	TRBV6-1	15	CASSETVTSWTEAFF
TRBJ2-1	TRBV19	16	CASSSPRTQSYNEQFF
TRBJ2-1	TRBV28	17	CASSLRGGRADGNEQFF
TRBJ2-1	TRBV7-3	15	CASSLKGQGENEQFF
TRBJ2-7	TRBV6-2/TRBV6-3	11	CASSNSYEQYF
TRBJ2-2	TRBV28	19	CASSFGLAGGAPNTGELFF
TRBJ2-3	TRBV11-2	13	CASSPSPPDTQYF
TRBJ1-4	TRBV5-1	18	CASSLGGGGQGQNEKLFF
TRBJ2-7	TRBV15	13	CATSYSGTYEQYF
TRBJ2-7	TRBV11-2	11	CASSLRYEQYF
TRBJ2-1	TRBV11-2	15	CASSSGTGNWNEQFF
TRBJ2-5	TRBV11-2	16	CASSLDVHRTSRTQYF
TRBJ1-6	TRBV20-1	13	CSASTQEYSPLHF
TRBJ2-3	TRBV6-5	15	CASKRSPFNTDTQYF
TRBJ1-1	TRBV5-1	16	CASSLRSGGTNTEAFF
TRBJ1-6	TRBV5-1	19	CASSLEVRGPSSYNSPLHF
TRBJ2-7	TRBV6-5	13	CATQGTATYEQYF
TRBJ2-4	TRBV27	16	CASSFGGFSAKNIQYF
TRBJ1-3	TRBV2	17	CASTTGPGTSGGNTIYF
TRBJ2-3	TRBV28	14	CASSLWTGTDTQYF
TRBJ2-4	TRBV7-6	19	CASRVLMYAGRPLKNIQYF
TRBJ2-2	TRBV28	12	CASRFSTGELFF
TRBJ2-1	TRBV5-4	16	CASSLAGTGGWNEQFF
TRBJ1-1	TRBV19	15	CASSLLQGRDTEAFF
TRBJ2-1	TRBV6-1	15	CASSQTGLADNEQFF
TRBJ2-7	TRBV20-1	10	CSARGNKQYF
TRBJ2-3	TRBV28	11	CASGHTDTQYF
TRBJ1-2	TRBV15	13	CATSRRQGDGYTF
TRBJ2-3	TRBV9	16	CASSVGSGPSTDTQYF
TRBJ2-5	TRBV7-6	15	CASSLIAGVKETQYF
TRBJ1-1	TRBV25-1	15	CASSEAAGFRTEAFF
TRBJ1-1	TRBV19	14	CASNPDRGGTEAFF
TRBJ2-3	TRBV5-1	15	CASSKKLAGTDTQYF
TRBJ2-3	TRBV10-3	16	CAISESDRASTDTQYF
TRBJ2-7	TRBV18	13	CASSLNRDAEKYF
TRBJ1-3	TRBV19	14	CASSPGGGRNTIYF
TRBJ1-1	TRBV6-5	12	CASRQMNTEAFF
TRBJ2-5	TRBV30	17	CAWSVRLGRTSQETQYF
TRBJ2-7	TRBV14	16	CASSAGVWFRSYEQYF
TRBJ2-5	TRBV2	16	CASIRSPGRSFETQYF
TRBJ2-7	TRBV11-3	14	CASSLAGVSYEQYF
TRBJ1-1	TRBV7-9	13	CASSFREGTEAFF
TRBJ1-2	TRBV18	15	CASSPTGVYDYGYTF
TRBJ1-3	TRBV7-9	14	CASGGGARENTIYF
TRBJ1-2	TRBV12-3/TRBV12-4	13	CASSLSGLPGYTF